One T cell receptor (beta chain) is described in this entry. The data were taken from a study of blood T cell repertoires in COVID-19. Clones were read by immunoSEQ multiplex PCR, and TCRdb kept only the in-frame ones, dropping some. In the table there are 130,000 or so clones, 86% of which are singletons. The V end lost 5 bases, the J end lost 2 bases, and 9 bases lay between the germline ends. This CDR3 has 13 residues. The germline gives CDR1 MDHEN, CDR2 SYDVKM. The J gene is TRBJ1-2, the V gene TRBV28; the D is unclear. This TCR was recovered from a woman aged 70-85 years with COVID-19, enrolled during active disease. The sequenced sample consisted of peripheral blood. CDR3 loop: CASSLGVNYGYTF. The CDR3 region has the DNA TGTGCCAGCAGTCTCGGGGTGAACTATGGCTACACCTTC.